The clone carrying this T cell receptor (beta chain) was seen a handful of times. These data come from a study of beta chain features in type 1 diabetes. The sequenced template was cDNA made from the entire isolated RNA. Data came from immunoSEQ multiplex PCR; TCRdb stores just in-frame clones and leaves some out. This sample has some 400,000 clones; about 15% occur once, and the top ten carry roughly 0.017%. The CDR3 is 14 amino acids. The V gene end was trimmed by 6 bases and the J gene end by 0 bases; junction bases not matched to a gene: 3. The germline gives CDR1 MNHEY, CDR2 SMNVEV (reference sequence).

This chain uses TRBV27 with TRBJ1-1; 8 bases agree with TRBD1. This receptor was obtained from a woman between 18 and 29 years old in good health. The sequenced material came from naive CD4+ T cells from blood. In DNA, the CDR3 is TGTGCCAGCAGACGACAGGGGATGAACACTGAAGCTTTCTTT. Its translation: CASRRQGMNTEAFF.